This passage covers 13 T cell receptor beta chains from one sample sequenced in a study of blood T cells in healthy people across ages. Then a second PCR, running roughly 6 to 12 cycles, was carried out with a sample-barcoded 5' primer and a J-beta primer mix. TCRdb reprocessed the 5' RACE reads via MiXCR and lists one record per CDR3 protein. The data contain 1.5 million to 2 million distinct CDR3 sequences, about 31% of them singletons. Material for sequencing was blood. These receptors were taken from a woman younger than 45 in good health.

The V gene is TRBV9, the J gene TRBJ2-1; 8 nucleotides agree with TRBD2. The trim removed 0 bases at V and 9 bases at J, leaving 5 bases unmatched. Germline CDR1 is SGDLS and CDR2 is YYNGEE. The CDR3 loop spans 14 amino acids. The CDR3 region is CASSVESREVEQFF. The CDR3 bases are TGTGCCAGCAGCGTAGAATCGCGGGAGGTTGAGCAGTTCTTC.

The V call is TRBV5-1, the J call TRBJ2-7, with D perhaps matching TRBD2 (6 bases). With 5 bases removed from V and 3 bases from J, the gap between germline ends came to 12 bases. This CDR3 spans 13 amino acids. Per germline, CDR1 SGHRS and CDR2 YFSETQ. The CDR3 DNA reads TGCGCCAGCAGGCGGGGAGGTGGCTACGAGCAGTACTTC. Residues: CASRRGGGYEQYF.

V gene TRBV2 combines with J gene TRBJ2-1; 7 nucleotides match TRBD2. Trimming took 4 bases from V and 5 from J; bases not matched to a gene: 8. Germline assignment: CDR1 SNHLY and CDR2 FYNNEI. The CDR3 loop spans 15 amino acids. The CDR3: CASSGLSGIDNEQFF. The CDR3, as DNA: TGTGCCAGCAGTGGGTTAAGCGGGATAGACAATGAGCAGTTCTTC.

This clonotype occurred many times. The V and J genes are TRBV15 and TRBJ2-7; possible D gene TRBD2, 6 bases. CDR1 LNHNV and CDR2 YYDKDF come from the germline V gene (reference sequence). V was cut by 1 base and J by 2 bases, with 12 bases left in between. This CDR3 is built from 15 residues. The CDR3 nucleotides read TGTGCCACCAGCAGAGCCGGACTACCCACCTACGAGCAGTACTTC. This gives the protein CATSRAGLPTYEQYF.

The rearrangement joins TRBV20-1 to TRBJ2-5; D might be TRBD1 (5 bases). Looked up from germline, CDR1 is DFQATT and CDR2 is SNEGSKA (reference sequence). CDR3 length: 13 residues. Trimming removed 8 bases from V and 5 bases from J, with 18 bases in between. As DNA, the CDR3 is TGCAGTCCCCTAACGGACATTATGGAGACCCAGTACTTC. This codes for CSPLTDIMETQYF.

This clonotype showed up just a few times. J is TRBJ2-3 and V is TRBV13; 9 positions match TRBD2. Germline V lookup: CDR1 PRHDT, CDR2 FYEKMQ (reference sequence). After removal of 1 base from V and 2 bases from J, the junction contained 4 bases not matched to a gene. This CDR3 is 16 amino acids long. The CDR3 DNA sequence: TGTGCCAGCAGCTTAGTGCGACTAGCGGTCACAGATACGCAGTATTTT. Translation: CASSLVRLAVTDTQYF.

The CDR3 spells CASSQDGLAGAYQETQYF. The CDR3 bases are TGTGCCAGCAGCCAAGACGGACTAGCGGGAGCGTACCAAGAGACCCAGTACTTC. This chain connects TRBV3-1 to TRBJ2-5; 13 bases match TRBD2. CDR1 is LGHDT, CDR2 YNNKEL, per germline (reference sequence). J gave up 0 bases and V 0 bases, and 4 bases lay outside the gene matches. The CDR3 runs 18 residues.

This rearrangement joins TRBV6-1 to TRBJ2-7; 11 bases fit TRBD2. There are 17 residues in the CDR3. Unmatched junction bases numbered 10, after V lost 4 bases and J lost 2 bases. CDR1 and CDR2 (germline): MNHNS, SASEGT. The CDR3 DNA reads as TGTGCCAGCAGTGGGGGACTAGCGGCCGGGGGGCCCTACGAGCAGTACTTC. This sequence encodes CASSGGLAAGGPYEQYF.

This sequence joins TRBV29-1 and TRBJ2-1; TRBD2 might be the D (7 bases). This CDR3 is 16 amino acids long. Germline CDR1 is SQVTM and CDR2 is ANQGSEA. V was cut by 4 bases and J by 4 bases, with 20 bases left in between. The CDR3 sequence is CSVAYLWGGRYNEQFF. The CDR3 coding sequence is TGCAGCGTTGCCTACTTGTGGGGGGGCCGATACAATGAGCAGTTCTTC.

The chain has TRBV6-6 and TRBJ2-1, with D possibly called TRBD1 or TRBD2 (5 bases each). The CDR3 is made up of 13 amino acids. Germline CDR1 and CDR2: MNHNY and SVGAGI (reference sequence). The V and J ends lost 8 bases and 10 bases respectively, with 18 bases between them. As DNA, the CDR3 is TGTGCCAGCTGTGAGGGGACCACGTACGAGCAGTTCTTC. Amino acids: CASCEGTTYEQFF.

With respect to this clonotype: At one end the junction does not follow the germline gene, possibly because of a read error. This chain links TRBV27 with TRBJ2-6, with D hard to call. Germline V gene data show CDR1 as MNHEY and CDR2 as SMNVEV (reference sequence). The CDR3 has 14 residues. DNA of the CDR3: TGTGCCAGCAGTTACGTATCTGGGCCCAACGTCCTGACTTTC. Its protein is CASSYVSGPNVLTF.

The CDR3 nucleotides are TGTGCCACGAAACCCATGGGCCCGGGAGATACGCAGTATTTT. Protein product: CATKPMGPGDTQYF. V gene TRBV12-3 or TRBV12-4 combines with J gene TRBJ2-3; D unresolved. The CDR3 runs 14 residues. V dropped 10 bases and J dropped 5 bases, with 19 bases sitting between them.

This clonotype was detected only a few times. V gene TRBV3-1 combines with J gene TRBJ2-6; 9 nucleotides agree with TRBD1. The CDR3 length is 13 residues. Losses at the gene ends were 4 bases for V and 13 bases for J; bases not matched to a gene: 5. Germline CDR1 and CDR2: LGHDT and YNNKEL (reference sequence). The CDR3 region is CASSLQGAWVLTF. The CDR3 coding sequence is TGTGCCAGCAGCCTACAGGGGGCTTGGGTCCTGACTTTC.